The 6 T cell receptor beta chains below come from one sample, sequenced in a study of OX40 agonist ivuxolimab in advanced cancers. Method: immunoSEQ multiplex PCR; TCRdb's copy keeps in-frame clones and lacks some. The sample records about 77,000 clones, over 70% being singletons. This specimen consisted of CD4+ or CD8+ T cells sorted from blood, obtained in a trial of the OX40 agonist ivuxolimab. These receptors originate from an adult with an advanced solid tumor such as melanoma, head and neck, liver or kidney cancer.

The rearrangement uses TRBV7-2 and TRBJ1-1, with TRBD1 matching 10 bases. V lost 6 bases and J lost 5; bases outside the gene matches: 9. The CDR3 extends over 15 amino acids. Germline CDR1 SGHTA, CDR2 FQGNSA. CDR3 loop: CASRATGGTLTEAFF. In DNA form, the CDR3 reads TGTGCCAGCAGAGCGACAGGGGGCACCCTGACTGAAGCTTTCTTT.

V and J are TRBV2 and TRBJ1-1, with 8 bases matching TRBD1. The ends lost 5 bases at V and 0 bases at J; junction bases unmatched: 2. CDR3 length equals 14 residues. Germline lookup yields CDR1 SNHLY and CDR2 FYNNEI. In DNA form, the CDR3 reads TGTGCCAGCAGTTCGGGACAGGTGAACACTGAAGCTTTCTTT. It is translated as CASSSGQVNTEAFF. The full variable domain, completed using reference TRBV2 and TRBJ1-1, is EPEVTQTPSHQVTQMGQEVILRCVPISNHLYFYWYRQILGQKVEFLVSFYNNEISEKSEIFDDQFSVERPDGSNFTLKIRSTKLEDSAMYFCASSSGQVNTEAFFGQGTRLTVV.

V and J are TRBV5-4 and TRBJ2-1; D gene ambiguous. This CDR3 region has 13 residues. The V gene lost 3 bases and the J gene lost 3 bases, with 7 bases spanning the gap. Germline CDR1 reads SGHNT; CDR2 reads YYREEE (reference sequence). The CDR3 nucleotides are TGTGCCAGCAGCTACACGGACTACAATGAGCAGTTCTTC. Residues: CASSYTDYNEQFF.

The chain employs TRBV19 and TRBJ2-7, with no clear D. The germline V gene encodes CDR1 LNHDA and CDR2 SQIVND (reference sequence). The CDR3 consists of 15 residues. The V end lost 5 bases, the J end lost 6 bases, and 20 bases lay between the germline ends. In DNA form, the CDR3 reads TGTGCCAGTAGTCTCCAGGCGCCATGGGTGGGCGAGCAGTACTTC. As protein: CASSLQAPWVGEQYF.

The DNA of the CDR3 is TGCGCCAGCAGCCCAGGGGGGCCTAATGAAAAACTGTTTTTT. Translated: CASSPGGPNEKLFF. The chain combines TRBV5-1 with TRBJ1-4, with 7 bases that match TRBD1. The trim removed 4 bases at V and 3 bases at J, leaving 3 bases unmatched. CDR1 is SGHRS and CDR2 is YFSETQ in the germline V gene. This CDR3 is built from 14 residues.

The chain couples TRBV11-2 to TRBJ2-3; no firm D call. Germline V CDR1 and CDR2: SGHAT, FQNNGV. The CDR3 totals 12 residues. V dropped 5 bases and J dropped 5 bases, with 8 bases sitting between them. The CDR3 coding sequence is TGTGCCAGCAGCCCTGGGCTAGATACGCAGTATTTT. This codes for CASSPGLDTQYF.